This T cell receptor (beta chain) was retrieved from a study of T cell responses to AZD1222 COVID-19 vaccine. Study outcomes and limitations: Targets within unmutated variant regions were reportedly found for nearly half of spike-specific TCRs. Donors were largely white British and mainly female; clonal diversity was possibly underestimated.

Germline V gene data show CDR1 as SGHTA and CDR2 as FQGNSA. The CDR3 has 14 amino acids. Trimming cost V 5 bases and J 8 bases; bases outside gene matches: 10. Points on this clone: Its antigen is not identified.

This table comes from immunoSEQ multiplex PCR, and its TCRdb copy is limited to in-frame clones, with some not included. The table has around 160,000 clones, around four fifths seen once. This TCR was sampled from an adult in good health. The sample in question was peripheral blood, obtained on day 0 of MenACWY control vaccination. The gene calls are TRBV7-2 and TRBJ1-2; 8 bases line up with TRBD1. CDR3: CASSPTGQGLGYTF. CDR3 in DNA: TGTGCCAGCAGCCCCACTGGACAGGGCCTGGGCTACACCTTC.